This entry lists 20 T cell receptor beta chains sequenced from one sample in a study of metastatic and nonmetastatic thyroid tumors. MiXCR was used by TCRdb to re-call the PCR reads. Of about 32,000 clones listed, under 8% are singletons. Every patient was untreated before thyroid surgery. The sample consisted of blood. These TCRs come from a female donor with papillary thyroid cancer or a benign thyroid nodule (not recorded which). Some clones in this sample may be carry-over from other donors' samples.

This clone was seen ten or more times. CDR3 amino acids: CASNLFTEAFF. The DNA of the CDR3 is TGTGCCAGCAACCTTTTCACTGAAGCTTTCTTT. V gene TRBV2 combines with J gene TRBJ1-1, with D uncertain. The CDR3 contains 11 residues. Trimming took 7 bases from V and 4 from J, leaving 7 bases between them. Germline V CDR1 and CDR2: SNHLY, FYNNEI.

CDR3 amino acids: CASRTKGLSTDTQYF. The DNA for the CDR3 is TGCGCCAGCAGAACCAAGGGGCTTAGCACAGATACGCAGTATTTT. The gene calls are TRBV5-1 and TRBJ2-3; a possible D gene is TRBD1 (5 bases). V was pared by 5 bases and J by 0 bases, with 13 bases between. This CDR3 is built from 15 residues. In germline, CDR1 is SGHRS, CDR2 YFSETQ.

This clone was counted ten times or more. This rearrangement joins TRBV12-3 or TRBV12-4 to TRBJ2-3; D is unclear. The CDR3 runs to 17 residues. V lost 3 bases and J 2 bases, leaving 18 bases between the germline ends. The CDR3 nucleotides read TGTGCCAGCAGTTTTGCACGGCCAGTGGCAATCACAGATACGCAGTATTTT. It specifies CASSFARPVAITDTQYF.

Of note for this clone: Just one base apart from a much larger clone, this may be a read error. Distinct nucleotide sequences in the sample also encode this CDR3. CDR3 loop: CASSQVQGASYGYTF. In DNA, the CDR3 is TGTGCCAGCAGCCAAGTACAAGGGGCGTCCTATGGCTACACCTTC. This chain links TRBV14 with TRBJ1-2; perhaps TRBD1 as D (5 bases). Looked up from germline, CDR1 is SGHDN and CDR2 is FVKESK. Trimming took 1 base from V and 4 from J, leaving 13 bases between them. The CDR3 spans 15 residues.

This clone was recorded many times. The V gene is TRBV6-5, the J gene TRBJ1-4; 8 bases align to TRBD1. The V gene's germline CDR1 is MNHEY and CDR2 SVGAGI. V lost 0 bases to trimming and J lost 10 bases; unmatched junction nucleotides: 10. The CDR3 sequence is 16 residues long. The chain's CDR3 is CASSYSITGGESKLFF. The CDR3 region has the DNA TGTGCCAGCAGTTACTCGATAACAGGGGGGGAATCAAAACTGTTTTTT.

This clone has a count of ten or more. CDR3 in DNA: TGCAGTGCTAGAGATGGGCTAGCGGGGCGTCACTTCTACGAGCAGTACTTC. Amino acids: CSARDGLAGRHFYEQYF. The rearrangement links TRBV20-1 to TRBJ2-7; TRBD2 matches at 9 bases. The CDR3 totals 17 residues. Per germline, CDR1 DFQATT and CDR2 SNEGSKA (reference sequence). The V segment lost 0 bases and the J segment 3 bases; nucleotides outside the gene matches: 12.

This clone has ten or more counts. The chain recombines TRBV6-2 or TRBV6-3 with TRBJ1-1; 7 bases match TRBD1. This CDR3 region has 17 residues. Germline CDR1 is MNHEY and CDR2 is SVGEGT. With V trimmed by 4 bases and J by 2 bases, 13 bases remained unmatched. CDR3 sequence reads: CASSFAKLYRGNTEAFF. DNA of the CDR3: TGTGCCAGCAGTTTCGCCAAACTTTACAGGGGTAACACTGAAGCTTTCTTT.

This clone occurred many times. The rearrangement joins TRBV20-1 to TRBJ2-2, with D tentatively TRBD2 (5 bases). Germline CDR1 reads DFQATT; CDR2 reads SNEGSKA (reference sequence). The CDR3 contains 14 residues. V lost 6 bases and J lost 0, with 11 bases in between. This CDR3 reads CSAGDYANTGELFF. The CDR3 DNA reads TGCAGTGCGGGAGACTACGCGAACACCGGGGAGCTGTTTTTT.

This clone was recorded at least ten times. J is TRBJ1-2 and V is TRBV20-1; D possibly corresponds to TRBD1 (6 bases). CDR1 is DFQATT, CDR2 SNEGSKA, per germline (reference sequence). CDR3 size: 18 residues. V lost 3 bases and J lost 1, with 24 bases in between. Here the CDR3 reads CSASGGQGQGVGNYGYTF. DNA for the CDR3: TGCAGTGCTAGTGGGGGGCAGGGGCAGGGTGTAGGTAACTATGGCTACACCTTC.

A few counts support this clone. One base away lies a much larger clone, so this may be a sequencing read error. The genes are TRBV30 and TRBJ2-1; 7 bases line up with TRBD2. V dropped 2 bases and J dropped 8; count of bases not matched to a gene: 6. The CDR3 is 13 residues long. Germline V gene data show CDR1 as GTSNPN and CDR2 as SVGIG (reference sequence). The CDR3 DNA is TGTGCCTGGAGTCCGGGACTAATCGATGAGCAGTTCTTC. Encoded protein: CAWSPGLIDEQFF.

This clone was observed at least ten times. The V and J genes are TRBV10-3 and TRBJ2-5, with D uncertain. V was trimmed by 0 bases and J by 5 bases, leaving 7 bases between them. Germline V CDR1 and CDR2: ENHRY, SYGVKD. This CDR3 is 13 amino acids long. CDR3 sequence (DNA): TGTGCCATCAGTGAGTCAATGGGGGAGACCCAGTACTTC. Its translation: CAISESMGETQYF.

This clone was seen ten or more times. This rearrangement joins TRBV7-9 to TRBJ2-7; 9 bases are shared with TRBD1. V dropped 4 bases and J dropped 3; count of bases not matched to a gene: 4. Germline-derived CDR1 and CDR2 are SEHNR and FQNEAQ (reference sequence). The CDR3 is made up of 14 amino acids. CDR3 nucleotide sequence: TGTGCCAGCAGCTCACCGGGACAGGGCTACGAGCAGTACTTC. Amino acid sequence: CASSSPGQGYEQYF.

In its sample, this clone was seen many times. For the CDR3, the DNA is TGTGCCAGCAGTTCCGGGGACAGCGGATCTGGCTACACCTTC. It translates to CASSSGDSGSGYTF. The chain is built from TRBV6-1 and TRBJ1-2, with TRBD1 matching 7 bases. This CDR3 is 14 amino acids long. V shed 5 bases, J shed 7 bases, and the junction held 10 bases outside the gene matches. Germline CDR1 reads MNHNS; CDR2 reads SASEGT.

This clone was seen a few times. Relative to the germline gene, one junction end is altered; a read error may explain this. Other DNA sequences of this sample code for an identical CDR3. This chain connects TRBV28 to TRBJ1-2; 7 bases match TRBD1. The CDR3 is 15 amino acids. CDR1 and CDR2 from the germline V gene are MDHEN and SYDVKM. CDR3 sequence: CASSLPQGGRYGYTF. In DNA, the CDR3 is TGTGCCAGCAGTTTACCGCAGGGGGGGAGGTACGGCTACACATTC.

The rearrangement joins TRBV2 to TRBJ2-7; 7 bases match TRBD2. Germline CDR1 reads SNHLY; CDR2 reads FYNNEI. The length of the CDR3 is 13 residues. V gave up 3 bases and J gave up 3 bases; unmatched junction bases: 2. The CDR3 loop reads CASSDGEGYEQYF. The CDR3 region has the DNA TGTGCCAGCAGTGACGGGGAGGGCTACGAGCAGTACTTC.

This clone was detected many times. This chain links TRBV20-1 with TRBJ2-1, with TRBD2 matching 9 bases. V was clipped by 0 bases and J by 6 bases; unmatched bases: 9. CDR1 and CDR2 from the germline V gene are DFQATT and SNEGSKA (reference sequence). The CDR3 is made up of 16 amino acids. The CDR3 protein is CSARDTGTSRPNEQFF. As DNA, the CDR3 is TGCAGTGCTAGAGATACCGGGACTAGCCGACCCAATGAGCAGTTCTTC.

This clone has at least ten counts. The chain couples TRBV27 to TRBJ1-1; perhaps TRBD1 as D (6 bases). V was trimmed by 3 bases and J by 3 bases, leaving 11 bases between them. The CDR3 runs to 14 residues. Germline-derived CDR1 and CDR2 are MNHEY and SMNVEV (reference sequence). The chain's CDR3 is CASSLQGRYTEAFF. CDR3 nucleotides: TGTGCCAGCAGTTTGCAGGGGCGCTACACTGAAGCTTTCTTT.

In this sample, this clone turned up many times. The genes are TRBV13 and TRBJ2-1; D is unresolved. Germline CDR1 reads PRHDT; CDR2 reads FYEKMQ (reference sequence). The CDR3 covers 15 residues. Trimming cost V 4 bases and J 0 bases, with 10 bases left between them. CDR3 residues: CASSSQISSYNEQFF. The CDR3 region has the DNA TGTGCCAGCAGCTCTCAGATAAGCTCCTACAATGAGCAGTTCTTC.

In its sample, this clone was seen many times. The V gene is TRBV29-1, the J gene TRBJ2-5; 7 bases fit TRBD1. The CDR3 covers 13 residues. The junction had 7 bases not matched to a gene; V was cut back by 5 bases and J by 4 bases. Per germline, CDR1 SQVTM and CDR2 ANQGSEA. CDR3 amino acids: CSVLQTGPETQYF. CDR3 nucleotides: TGCAGCGTTCTCCAGACAGGGCCAGAGACCCAGTACTTC. Full variable domain (remainder filled in from reference TRBV29-1 and TRBJ2-5): SAVISQKPSRDICQRGTSLTIQCQVDSQVTMMFWYRQQPGQSLTLIATANQGSEATYESGFVIDKFPISRPNLTFSTLTVSNMSPEDSSIYLCSVLQTGPETQYFGPGTRLLVL.

At least ten counts were recorded for this clone. The chain has TRBV28 and TRBJ1-2, with 12 positions matching TRBD1. In germline, CDR1 is MDHEN, CDR2 SYDVKM. CDR3 length equals 15 residues. Trimming removed 4 bases from V and 7 bases from J; junction bases left unmatched: 7. Here the CDR3 reads CASSSPGTGGLGYTF. The CDR3 DNA reads TGTGCCAGCAGTTCACCCGGGACAGGGGGCCTTGGCTACACCTTC.